The 17 T cell receptor beta chains presented below share a single source sample, sequenced in a study of CD8+ T cells in alopecia areata. The sequencing template was cDNA reverse transcribed from extracted RNA. Method: immunoSEQ multiplex PCR; TCRdb's copy keeps in-frame clones and lacks some. The sample gives under 250,000 clones, 57% of which show up once; less than 0.6% is in the top ten. This material consisted of CD4+ T cells sorted from blood, taken at week 0. Source of these receptors: a human donor with alopecia areata.

The chain recombines TRBV5-6 with TRBJ1-1, with a tentative D call TRBD1 (5 bases). The V end was cut by 4 bases, the J end by 5 bases, with 12 bases between. The germline V gene encodes CDR1 SGHDT and CDR2 YYEEEE. This CDR3 is built from 13 residues. For the CDR3, the DNA is TGTGCCAGCAGCCTCTGGGGGAGAACTGAAGCTTTCTTT. Protein product: CASSLWGRTEAFF.

The table lists this clone with a count of one. This sequence joins TRBV7-7 and TRBJ2-5, with D uncertain. CDR1 SSHAT and CDR2 FNYEAQ come from the germline V gene (reference sequence). This CDR3 spans 13 amino acids. Trimming took off 5 bases at V and 3 bases at J, with 10 bases between the two ends. CDR3 sequence reads: CASSPSQEETQYF. In DNA form, the CDR3 reads TGTGCCAGCAGCCCCAGCCAGGAAGAGACCCAGTACTTC.

This clone has just a few counts. V and J are TRBV11-2 and TRBJ2-5; 8 bases align to TRBD1. The CDR3 runs to 14 residues. In germline, CDR1 is SGHAT, CDR2 FQNNGV. V trimming: 5 bases; J trimming: 4 bases; junction bases outside the gene matches: 6. The CDR3 nucleotides are TGTGCCAGCAGCCTCCGGACAGGGAGAGAGACCCAGTACTTC. This codes for CASSLRTGRETQYF.

The sample holds a few counts of this clone. This chain connects TRBV14 to TRBJ2-3, with D uncertain. The CDR3 totals 12 residues. The V gene lost 3 bases and the J gene lost 4 bases, with 5 bases spanning the gap. Germline V CDR1 and CDR2: SGHDN, FVKESK. CDR3 DNA sequence: TGTGCCAGCAGCCACTCGTCAGATACGCAGTATTTT. Encoded protein: CASSHSSDTQYF.

This clone was picked up a small number of times. The J gene is TRBJ2-5, the V gene TRBV19; 9 bases are a match to TRBD2. V gave up 4 bases and J gave up 7 bases; unmatched junction bases: 7. From germline, CDR1 is LNHDA and CDR2 SQIVND (reference sequence). CDR3 size: 14 residues. The CDR3 DNA reads TGTGCCAGTAGTAGGCGGGGGGGCGAAGGGACCCAGTACTTC. As protein: CASSRRGGEGTQYF.

The chain combines TRBV4-1 with TRBJ2-5, with a tentative D call TRBD1 (5 bases). This CDR3 is 14 amino acids long. Germline V gene sequence: CDR1 MGHRA, CDR2 YSYEKL. Trimming removed 1 base from V and 5 bases from J, with 11 bases in between. In DNA, the CDR3 is TGCGCCAGCAGCCAAGTCACCCCAGGGGAGACCCAGTACTTC. Amino acids: CASSQVTPGETQYF.

This clone has a handful of counts. The rearrangement uses TRBV5-1 and TRBJ2-3, with unresolved D. The CDR3 is 14 amino acids. With 0 bases removed from V and 0 bases from J, the gap between germline ends came to 5 bases. Germline CDR1 and CDR2: SGHRS and YFSETQ. DNA for the CDR3: TGCGCCAGCAGCTTGGGGGTCAGCACAGATACGCAGTATTTT. Its translation: CASSLGVSTDTQYF.

This clone was seen once. V and J are TRBV30 and TRBJ2-7; D may be TRBD1 or TRBD2 (6 bases each). This CDR3 is built from 17 residues. V gave up 0 bases and J gave up 1 base, with 19 bases separating them. CDR1 is GTSNPN, CDR2 SVGIG, per germline (reference sequence). The CDR3 loop reads CAWSVSYWGANSYEQYF. In nucleotides, the CDR3 is TGTGCCTGGAGTGTATCCTATTGGGGGGCGAATTCCTACGAGCAGTACTTC. The whole variable domain, filled in from reference TRBV30 and TRBJ2-7, reads SQTIHQWPATLVQPVGSPLSLECTVEGTSNPNLYWYRQAAGRGLQLLFYSVGIGQISSEVPQNLSASRPQDRQFILSSKKLLLSDSGFYLCAWSVSYWGANSYEQYFGPGTRLTVT.

This clone came up a few times. V usage is TRBV10-3 and J usage is TRBJ2-1; possible D gene TRBD1, 6 bases. V shed 6 bases and J shed 6 bases, with 21 bases lying between them. CDR1 is ENHRY, CDR2 SYGVKD, per germline. The length of the CDR3 is 16 residues. The CDR3 is CAIRDSLTVEINEQFF. The CDR3 DNA is TGTGCCATCAGGGACAGTTTAACGGTAGAGATCAATGAGCAGTTCTTC.

This sequence joins TRBV29-1 and TRBJ2-1, with D perhaps TRBD2 (6 bases). The CDR3 consists of 12 residues. CDR1 SQVTM and CDR2 ANQGSEA come from the germline V gene. The chain's CDR3 is CIGTESYNEQFF. CDR3 nucleotides: TGCATCGGGACTGAGTCCTACAATGAGCAGTTCTTC.

The gene calls are TRBV5-6 and TRBJ1-5; D is possibly TRBD1 (5 bases). V was shortened by 0 bases and J by 5 bases, with 9 bases between the two germline ends. The CDR3 totals 14 residues. Germline V CDR1 and CDR2: SGHDT, YYEEEE. This CDR3 reads CASSLAGRDQPQHF. The CDR3 region has the DNA TGTGCCAGCAGCTTGGCAGGGCGAGATCAGCCCCAGCATTTT.

This clone was seen more than once but under ten times. The gene calls are TRBV29-1 and TRBJ1-2; tentative D call: TRBD1 (6 bases). Germline values: CDR1 SQVTM, CDR2 ANQGSEA. Trimming stripped 6 bases from V and 2 bases from J, with 19 bases between. The CDR3 loop spans 15 amino acids. The CDR3 nucleotides are TGCAGCGTCCGGCTAAGGGGGGGCCAGAACTATGGCTACACCTTC. Translating gives CSVRLRGGQNYGYTF.

The chain is built from TRBV29-1 and TRBJ2-1, with TRBD2 matching 8 bases. Germline V gene data show CDR1 as SQVTM and CDR2 as ANQGSEA. This CDR3 spans 14 amino acids. The V gene end was trimmed by 6 bases and the J gene end by 1 base; junction bases not matched to a gene: 5. The CDR3 protein is CSVQGGGSYNEQFF. The CDR3 DNA reads as TGCAGCGTCCAGGGCGGGGGGTCCTACAATGAGCAGTTCTTC.

The chain combines TRBV29-1 with TRBJ2-6; the match to TRBD1 covers 10 bases. J gave up 2 bases and V 6 bases, and 10 bases lay outside the gene matches. This CDR3 region has 17 residues. Germline V CDR1 and CDR2: SQVTM, ANQGSEA. Written as DNA, the CDR3 is TGCAGCGTCGGATCGGGACAGGGGATAGCTGGGGCCAACGTCCTGACTTTC. This encodes CSVGSGQGIAGANVLTF.

V is TRBV29-1 and J is TRBJ2-1; D is uncertain. Trimming removed 7 bases at V and 4 bases at J, with 5 bases between. CDR3 length equals 10 residues. Germline CDR1 SQVTM, CDR2 ANQGSEA. The CDR3 nucleotides read TGCAGCGCAGAGTACAATGAGCAGTTCTTC. Translating it yields CSAEYNEQFF.

The chain uses TRBV5-6 and TRBJ2-3; 7 nucleotides match TRBD1. Germline V gives CDR1 SGHDT, CDR2 YYEEEE. CDR3 length: 14 amino acids. With V trimmed by 4 bases and J by 5 bases, 7 bases remained unmatched. This chain's CDR3 is CASSVTGNGDTQYF. In DNA, the CDR3 is TGTGCCAGCAGCGTGACAGGGAATGGAGATACGCAGTATTTT.

The chain carries TRBV11-2 and TRBJ2-1, with 8 positions matching TRBD2. Germline V CDR1 and CDR2: SGHAT, FQNNGV. V shed 5 bases and J 8 bases; nucleotides not matched to a gene: 14. This CDR3 has 16 residues. Here the CDR3 reads CASSLRASGSRDEQFF. The CDR3, as DNA: TGTGCCAGCAGCCTCCGGGCGAGCGGGAGTCGCGATGAGCAGTTCTTC.